The next 10 T cell receptor beta chains were all read from a single sample in a study of metastatic and nonmetastatic thyroid tumors. TCRdb reprocessed the PCR reads using MiXCR. The table includes more than 90,000 clones, roughly 13% detected once. Each patient came to thyroid surgery without any prior treatment (of any kind). The sample consisted of blood. Source of these receptors: a female donor with papillary thyroid cancer or a benign thyroid nodule (not recorded which). Some clones in this sample may be carry-over from other donors' samples.

Ten or more counts support this clone. The CDR3 DNA sequence: TGTGCCAGCAGTTACGGGACAGGGGGTTTTGATTCACCCCTCCACTTT. Protein sequence: CASSYGTGGFDSPLHF. The genes are TRBV6-6 and TRBJ1-6, with 11 bases matching TRBD1. CDR3 size: 16 residues. In germline, CDR1 is MNHNY, CDR2 SVGAGI (reference sequence). V lost 2 bases, J lost 8 bases, and 5 bases stayed unmatched.

This clone showed up many times. J is TRBJ2-1 and V is TRBV7-3, with 8 bases aligning to TRBD2. Losses at the gene ends were 4 bases for V and 9 bases for J; bases not matched to a gene: 14. CDR3 length: 16 amino acids. CDR1 is SGHTA and CDR2 is FQGTGA in the germline V gene. CDR3 in amino acids: CASSSRPGRGGSEQFF. CDR3 in DNA: TGTGCCAGCAGCTCGCGCCCGGGACGGGGGGGAAGTGAGCAGTTCTTC.

This clone has ten or more counts. J is TRBJ2-2 and V is TRBV7-2, with unresolved D. Germline V gene sequence: CDR1 SGHTA, CDR2 FQGNSA. V was trimmed by 0 bases and J by 0 bases, leaving 5 bases between them. The CDR3 sequence is 15 residues long. CDR3 loop: CASSLARANTGELFF. The CDR3 DNA follows: TGTGCCAGCAGCTTAGCCCGAGCGAACACCGGGGAGCTGTTTTTT.

A remark on this clone: A much larger clone differs by one base, so this may be a read error. The chain links TRBV28 to TRBJ1-1, with D unclear. Per the germline V gene, CDR1 is MDHEN and CDR2 is SYDVKM. The CDR3 contains 12 residues. CDR3 sequence: CVSCLSLGLAFF. Written as DNA, the CDR3 is TGTGTCAGCTGTTTATCTCTGGGTCTGGCTTTCTTT.

This clone has at least ten counts. This chain uses TRBV20-1 with TRBJ2-3, with D uncertain. The germline CDR1 and CDR2 sequences are DFQATT and SNEGSKA (reference sequence). The CDR3 spans 14 residues. With 2 bases removed from V and 4 bases from J, the gap between germline ends came to 13 bases. The CDR3 region has the DNA TGCAGTGCTAGACGACACGCGCGAGCAGATACGCAGTATTTT. It specifies CSARRHARADTQYF.

This clone was counted at least ten times. The chain couples TRBV11-3 to TRBJ2-7; 9 bases match TRBD2. V shed 6 bases and J 3 bases; nucleotides not matched to a gene: 9. The CDR3 length is 15 residues. Germline lookup yields CDR1 SGHNT and CDR2 YENEEA. CDR3 residues: CASSFSGSPLYEQYF. CDR3 nucleotide sequence: TGTGCCAGCAGTTTTAGCGGGAGCCCCCTCTACGAGCAGTACTTC.

The sample holds a few counts of this clone. A read error is possible here, since a much larger clone lies one base away. The sample holds other DNA sequences that translate to the same CDR3. The chain has TRBV28 and TRBJ2-3; D is perhaps TRBD1 (5 bases). Trimming removed 7 bases at V and 3 bases at J, with 23 bases between. The germline gives CDR1 MDHEN, CDR2 SYDVKM. The CDR3 extends over 17 amino acids. The CDR3 nucleotides read TGTGCCAGCACACCATTCAGGGCAATTAAGAGGACAGATACGCAGTATTTT. Protein product: CASTPFRAIKRTDTQYF.

This clone was observed many times. The gene calls are TRBV19 and TRBJ1-2; D not resolved. CDR1 is LNHDA, CDR2 SQIVND, per germline (reference sequence). This CDR3 is 15 amino acids long. V was pared by 4 bases and J by 4 bases, with 16 bases between. The CDR3: CASSRTIDAAYGYTF. Here the CDR3 DNA reads TGTGCCAGTAGTAGAACCATCGATGCGGCCTATGGCTACACCTTC. The full variable domain, its missing parts supplied by reference TRBV19 and TRBJ1-2, is DGGITQSPKYLFRKEGQNVTLSCEQNLNHDAMYWYRQDPGQGLRLIYYSQIVNDFQKGDIAEGYSVSREKKESFPLTVTSAQKNPTAFYLCASSRTIDAAYGYTFGSGTRLTVV.

This clone has just one count. The J gene is TRBJ2-7, the V gene TRBV11-2, with no clear D. V lost 0 bases, J lost 9 bases, and 6 bases lay in between. This CDR3 has 11 residues. Germline V lookup: CDR1 SGHAT, CDR2 FQNNGV. CDR3 amino acids: CASSLEIGQYF. The CDR3 nucleotides are TGTGCCAGCAGCTTAGAAATCGGGCAGTACTTC.

The CDR3 region has the DNA TGTGCCAGCAGTTACTGGACGTTGAACACTGAAGCTTTCTTT. This sequence encodes CASSYWTLNTEAFF. This rearrangement joins TRBV12-3 or TRBV12-4 to TRBJ1-1; D is unresolved. V was cut by 4 bases and J by 0 bases, with 9 bases left in between. There are 14 residues in the CDR3.